Following are 30 T cell receptor beta chains from one sample sequenced in a study of shared clonotypes between healthy human individuals. Libraries were prepared by immunoSEQ multiplex PCR; TCRdb keeps only in-frame clonotypes and omits some of them. The profile shows some 2,000,000 clones, approximately 95% of them singletons. What was sequenced was naive CD4+ T cells sorted from blood. Subset specified: CD45RA+ positively selected. The source is a young man in good health.

This chain connects TRBV6-5 to TRBJ2-7; TRBD1 might be the D (6 bases). The germline V gene encodes CDR1 MNHEY and CDR2 SVGAGI. This CDR3 has 13 amino acids. The V end lost 2 bases, the J end lost 3 bases, and 8 bases lay between the germline ends. CDR3: CASSYNRVYEQYF. DNA of the CDR3: TGTGCCAGCAGTTACAACAGGGTCTACGAGCAGTACTTC.

This clone was detected a few times. J is TRBJ2-5 and V is TRBV5-1; TRBD2 matches 8 bases. Per the germline V gene, CDR1 is SGHRS and CDR2 is YFSETQ. The V segment lost 0 bases and the J segment 7 bases; nucleotides outside the gene matches: 11. The CDR3 spans 16 residues. The CDR3 nucleotides read TGCGCCAGCAGCTTGGAATTCAGCGGGGGTCCGGGGACCCAGTACTTC. Translating it yields CASSLEFSGGPGTQYF.

V is TRBV10-3 and J is TRBJ2-7; D unresolved. The V gene lost 3 bases and the J gene lost 7 bases, with 10 bases spanning the gap. The CDR3 totals 12 residues. Germline CDR1 and CDR2: ENHRY and SYGVKD. CDR3 nucleotide sequence: TGTGCCATCAGTGAAGAGGTCGGGGAGCAGTACTTC. Translated, it gives CAISEEVGEQYF.

To note about this clone: In the same sample, other DNA sequences code for this CDR3. The chain couples TRBV11-2 to TRBJ2-5; D may be TRBD1 or TRBD2 (5 bases each). The V gene lost 1 base and the J gene lost 3 bases, with 6 bases spanning the gap. The CDR3 consists of 13 residues. Germline-derived CDR1 and CDR2 are SGHAT and FQNNGV. Here the CDR3 reads CASSLGGKETQYF. The DNA of the CDR3 is TGTGCCAGCAGCTTAGGGGGGAAAGAGACCCAGTACTTC. Together with reference TRBV11-2 and TRBJ2-5, the CDR3 gives the full variable domain: EAGVAQSPRYKIIEKRQSVAFWCNPISGHATLYWYQQILGQGPKLLIQFQNNGVVDDSQLPKDRFSAERLKGVDSTLKIQPAKLEDSAVYLCASSLGGKETQYFGPGTRLLVL.

The chain is built from TRBV11-2 and TRBJ2-3, with D perhaps TRBD2 (6 bases). The CDR3 has 16 residues. V was cut by 0 bases and J by 11 bases, with 21 bases left in between. CDR1 and CDR2 (germline): SGHAT, FQNNGV. CDR3 amino acids: CASSLEGRPLGDLQYF. The CDR3 DNA is TGTGCCAGCAGCTTAGAGGGTAGGCCTTTGGGGGACTTGCAGTATTTT.

The V and J genes are TRBV6-6 and TRBJ2-7, with 7 bases fitting TRBD2. This CDR3 is 15 amino acids long. J gave up 0 bases and V 8 bases, and 10 bases lay outside the gene matches. Per the germline V gene, CDR1 is MNHNY and CDR2 is SVGAGI (reference sequence). In DNA, the CDR3 is TGTGCCAGCCCGGGGATTGGCGGGAGCTCCTACGAGCAGTACTTC. It translates to CASPGIGGSSYEQYF.

Concerning this clone: Additional DNA sequences in this sample encode the identical CDR3. The chain joins TRBV20-1 to TRBJ1-1; D is uncertain. The CDR3 consists of 11 residues. V was pared by 5 bases and J by 5 bases, with 9 bases between. Per germline, CDR1 DFQATT and CDR2 SNEGSKA (reference sequence). The CDR3 loop reads CSARAGTEAFF. In DNA form, the CDR3 reads TGCAGTGCTCGTGCGGGGACTGAAGCTTTCTTT.

The chain couples TRBV25-1 to TRBJ2-7, with D unresolved. This CDR3 comprises 11 residues. CDR1 MGHDK and CDR2 SYGVNS come from the germline V gene. V lost 4 bases and J 5 bases, leaving 6 bases between the germline ends. In DNA, the CDR3 is TGTGCCAGCAGTGTCAATAACGAGCAGTACTTC. The encoded protein is CASSVNNEQYF.

The rearrangement joins TRBV5-1 to TRBJ1-1; possible D gene TRBD1, 6 bases. V was clipped by 0 bases and J by 7 bases, with 16 bases between them. This CDR3 spans 15 amino acids. Germline V CDR1 and CDR2: SGHRS, YFSETQ. CDR3 nucleotides: TGCGCCAGCAGCTTGGGTGCAGGGGTGGTCTTTGAAGCTTTCTTT. It encodes CASSLGAGVVFEAFF.

Note on this clone: One junction end does not reproduce the germline sequence, and a read error may be involved. The chain uses TRBV15 and TRBJ1-5, with D unclear. This CDR3 has 13 residues. Germline lookup yields CDR1 LNHNV and CDR2 YYDKDF (reference sequence). CDR3 protein: CATRRGSNQPQHF. CDR3 DNA sequence: TGTGCCACCAGGAGAGGGAGCAATCAGCCCCAGCATTTT.

The chain couples TRBV28 to TRBJ1-3; no definite D call. The CDR3 runs to 14 residues. Germline assignment: CDR1 MDHEN and CDR2 SYDVKM. V was shortened by 5 bases and J by 0 bases, with 8 bases between the two germline ends. The CDR3 loop is CASSPESSGNTIYF. The CDR3 bases are TGTGCCAGCAGTCCAGAGAGCTCTGGAAACACCATATATTTT.

Turning to this clone: In the same sample, other DNA sequences code for this CDR3. This sequence joins TRBV4-1 and TRBJ2-5; TRBD2 aligns across 8 bases. The V gene's germline CDR1 is MGHRA and CDR2 YSYEKL. Trimming cost V 0 bases and J 2 bases; bases outside gene matches: 5. The CDR3 consists of 16 residues. The CDR3 nucleotides are TGCGCCAGCAGCCAAGATAGGAGCGGGAGACAAGAGACCCAGTACTTC. Amino acids: CASSQDRSGRQETQYF.

The V gene is TRBV5-8, the J gene TRBJ2-7, with 8 bases fitting TRBD1. Losses at the gene ends were 6 bases for V and 4 bases for J; bases not matched to a gene: 15. CDR1 and CDR2 from the germline V gene are SGHTS and YDEGEE. This CDR3 region has 16 residues. CDR3 protein: CASIPTGTGFIYEQYF. For the CDR3, the DNA is TGTGCCAGCATCCCGACCGGGACAGGCTTTATTTACGAGCAGTACTTC.

The rearrangement joins TRBV29-1 to TRBJ1-3, with 8 bases lining up with TRBD1. Germline V CDR1 and CDR2: SQVTM, ANQGSEA. The J segment lost 11 bases and the V segment lost 6 bases, leaving 15 bases of the junction unmatched. The CDR3 runs to 14 residues. CDR3 nucleotide sequence: TGCAGCGTAGCAGGGGGCGTACCTGGTCGCGCCATATATTTT. Translation: CSVAGGVPGRAIYF.

The rearrangement links TRBV6-5 to TRBJ2-2; perhaps TRBD1 as D (5 bases). CDR3 length: 14 amino acids. CDR1 is MNHEY, CDR2 SVGAGI, per germline. Trimming cost V 6 bases and J 3 bases, with 11 bases left between them. CDR3 amino acids: CASSRDRYTGELFF. CDR3 sequence (DNA): TGTGCCAGCAGCCGTGACAGATACACCGGGGAGCTGTTTTTT.

The V and J genes are TRBV30 and TRBJ1-4, with D maybe TRBD1 (6 bases). CDR1 and CDR2 from the germline V gene are GTSNPN and SVGIG (reference sequence). This CDR3 is 15 amino acids long. V gave up 0 bases and J gave up 3 bases, with 11 bases separating them. The CDR3 DNA is TGTGCCTGGAGTGTCCTGACAGGCCCTAATGAAAAACTGTTTTTT. Its translation is CAWSVLTGPNEKLFF.

The V and J genes are TRBV28 and TRBJ1-3; D might be TRBD1 (5 bases). V lost 5 bases to trimming and J lost 1 base, with 15 bases between them. This CDR3 is built from 16 residues. Per the germline V gene, CDR1 is MDHEN and CDR2 is SYDVKM. The chain's CDR3 is CASSPGTIGSGNTIYF. CDR3 DNA: TGTGCCAGCAGTCCGGGGACCATCGGGTCTGGAAACACCATATATTTT.

This chain uses TRBV10-3 with TRBJ2-2, with D unclear. V dropped 2 bases and J dropped 4 bases, with 11 bases sitting between them. CDR1 is ENHRY and CDR2 is SYGVKD in the germline V gene. The CDR3 length is 15 residues. CDR3 protein: CAISEALESTGELFF. Written as DNA, the CDR3 is TGTGCCATCAGTGAGGCCCTAGAGTCCACCGGGGAGCTGTTTTTT.

The rearrangement joins TRBV7-2 to TRBJ1-2; TRBD1 aligns across 7 bases. The CDR3 is 14 residues long. The V gene end was trimmed by 3 bases and the J gene end by 8 bases; junction bases not matched to a gene: 9. CDR1 and CDR2 (germline): SGHTA, FQGNSA. CDR3 in amino acids: CASSFAGQSFGYTF. The CDR3 DNA reads as TGTGCCAGCAGCTTTGCGGGACAGTCTTTCGGCTACACCTTC.

The table lists this clone with a count of one. This sample also contains other DNA sequences that code for the same CDR3. This chain connects TRBV30 to TRBJ2-7; 9 nucleotides match TRBD1. J lost 1 base, V lost 2 bases, and 3 bases had no gene match. Germline V CDR1 and CDR2: GTSNPN, SVGIG (reference sequence). The CDR3 runs 14 residues. In nucleotides, the CDR3 is TGTGCCTGGAGTTCGGGACAGGGTTCCTACGAGCAGTACTTC. Amino acid sequence: CAWSSGQGSYEQYF.

The genes are TRBV10-2 and TRBJ1-4; weak D call: TRBD1 (6 bases). This CDR3 has 15 amino acids. CDR1 is WSHSY and CDR2 is SAAADI in the germline V gene. V lost 5 bases and J lost 8, with 18 bases in between. The CDR3 coding sequence is TGCGCCAGCAGTCAACCAGGGGTTATAGGCGAAAAACTGTTTTTT. Protein: CASSQPGVIGEKLFF.

J is TRBJ2-7 and V is TRBV28; D not resolved. The V end was cut by 3 bases, the J end by 3 bases, with 9 bases between. The CDR3 totals 13 residues. The germline V gene has CDR1 MDHEN and CDR2 SYDVKM. DNA for the CDR3: TGTGCCAGCAGTTTTGGGCAGAACTACGAGCAGTACTTC. Translation gives CASSFGQNYEQYF.

The chain is built from TRBV30 and TRBJ2-1; 13 bases map to TRBD2. V was clipped by 0 bases and J by 14 bases; unmatched bases: 13. CDR3 size: 16 residues. The germline gives CDR1 GTSNPN, CDR2 SVGIG (reference sequence). CDR3 coding DNA: TGTGCCTGGAGTGTACAAACTAGCGGGAGGGCAAACCCGAAGTTCTTC. Its protein product is CAWSVQTSGRANPKFF.

The CDR3 sequence: CASSYQGRSYEQYF. The CDR3 coding sequence is TGTGCCAGCAGTTACCAGGGCCGATCCTACGAGCAGTACTTC. This chain joins TRBV6-5 and TRBJ2-7, with a tentative D call TRBD1 (5 bases). V gave up 2 bases and J gave up 1 base, with 9 bases separating them. The V gene's germline CDR1 is MNHEY and CDR2 SVGAGI. The CDR3 has 14 residues.

This clone was seen a few times. V and J are TRBV7-2 and TRBJ2-5, with 11 bases identical to TRBD2. V dropped 2 bases and J dropped 7; count of bases not matched to a gene: 12. CDR1 is SGHTA and CDR2 is FQGNSA in the germline V gene. The CDR3 extends over 17 amino acids. Here the CDR3 DNA reads TGTGCCAGCAGCTTATTGCCTAGCGGGAGGTCGTCGGGGACCCAGTACTTC. Its translation is CASSLLPSGRSSGTQYF.

The chain recombines TRBV29-1 with TRBJ2-5; D is possibly TRBD2 (6 bases). The V end was cut by 7 bases, the J end by 5 bases, with 20 bases between. Germline values: CDR1 SQVTM, CDR2 ANQGSEA. This CDR3 has 14 residues. CDR3 nucleotide sequence: TGCAGCGCTCGGACATACCTTGGAGGGGAGACCCAGTACTTC. Translation: CSARTYLGGETQYF.

The gene calls are TRBV10-3 and TRBJ2-3; 14 bases match TRBD2. The CDR3 has 15 amino acids. Trimming cost V 10 bases and J 1 base; bases outside gene matches: 4. Per germline, CDR1 ENHRY and CDR2 SYGVKD. The CDR3 DNA reads as TGTGCCACCGGACTAGCGGGGGGACGCACAGATACGCAGTATTTT. Its protein is CATGLAGGRTDTQYF.

This chain connects TRBV11-2 to TRBJ2-7; D might be TRBD2 (6 bases). Trimming took off 4 bases at V and 7 bases at J, with 20 bases between the two ends. The germline V gene encodes CDR1 SGHAT and CDR2 FQNNGV. The CDR3 totals 15 residues. Written as DNA, the CDR3 is TGTGCCAGCAGCTCTCCGGGACCGGGAGCGCGAGAGCAGTACTTC. It encodes CASSSPGPGAREQYF. Full variable domain (remainder filled in from reference TRBV11-2 and TRBJ2-7): EAGVAQSPRYKIIEKRQSVAFWCNPISGHATLYWYQQILGQGPKLLIQFQNNGVVDDSQLPKDRFSAERLKGVDSTLKIQPAKLEDSAVYLCASSSPGPGAREQYFGPGTRLTVT.

Here the CDR3 DNA reads TGTGCCAGTAGTATAGATCGGGTGCAGTACTTC. Protein product: CASSIDRVQYF. This sequence joins TRBV19 and TRBJ2-7; D not certain. Trimming shortened V by 0 bases and J by 9 bases, and 6 bases separated the two germline ends. CDR3 length: 11 amino acids. The germline V gene encodes CDR1 LNHDA and CDR2 SQIVND (reference sequence).

This chain links TRBV30 with TRBJ1-2; D ambiguous. Germline loops: CDR1 GTSNPN, CDR2 SVGIG (reference sequence). The CDR3 has 14 amino acids. Trimming removed 5 bases from V and 4 bases from J, with 17 bases in between. Here the CDR3 DNA reads TGTGCCTGGGAGTGGAGGCAGCCTCCCTATGGCTACACCTTC. Its translation: CAWEWRQPPYGYTF.